A selection of T cell receptor beta chains follows, all from one sample in a study of shared clonotypes between healthy human individuals. Libraries were prepared by immunoSEQ multiplex PCR; TCRdb keeps only in-frame clonotypes and omits some of them. The sample has 550,000 to 850,000 clones, approximately 72% seen once. Material for sequencing was memory CD4+ T cells sorted from blood. Every receptor here comes from a woman aged 30 to 39 in good health. The CDR3 runs from the conserved cysteine through the conserved F or W. A D gene is named only where the DNA matches it firmly. Clone size is shown for a subset of rows, as once, few, many or a class of expanded clone.

TRBJ2-1	.	.	TRBV11-2	CASSRNTRRDNEQFF	TGTGCCAGCAGCCGCAATACGAGAAGGGACAATGAGCAGTTCTTC
TRBJ1-5	.	.	TRBV2	CASSELGRSNQPQHF	TGTGCCAGCAGTGAACTCGGGCGGAGCAATCAGCCCCAGCATTTT
TRBJ2-5	.	.	TRBV29-1	CSVEGEETQYF	TGCAGCGTTGAGGGTGAAGAGACCCAGTACTTC
TRBJ1-5	.	.	TRBV30	CAWSTDSNQPQHF	TGTGCCTGGAGTACGGATAGCAATCAGCCCCAGCATTTT
TRBJ2-1	.	.	TRBV5-1	CASSARTSSSYNEQFF	TGCGCCAGCAGCGCCCGAACTAGTAGCTCCTACAATGAGCAGTTCTTC
TRBJ2-3	.	.	TRBV9	CASSVAESTDTQYF	TGTGCCAGCAGCGTAGCGGAGAGCACAGATACGCAGTATTTT
TRBJ2-2	TRBD2	.	TRBV7-2	CASSSPAGGPDTGELFF	TGTGCCAGCAGCTCGCCGGCGGGAGGGCCCGACACCGGGGAGCTGTTTTTT
TRBJ1-2	TRBD1	.	TRBV15	CATSSQGAFGYTF	TGTGCCACCAGCAGTCAGGGGGCGTTTGGCTACACCTTC
TRBJ1-5	TRBD1	.	TRBV5-6	CASSSGTGTIGPQHF	TGTGCCAGCAGTTCCGGGACAGGGACTATTGGGCCCCAGCATTTT
TRBJ2-7	TRBD2	few	TRBV5-1	CASSLWGTSGAYEQYF	TGCGCCAGCAGCTTGTGGGGGACTAGCGGAGCCTACGAGCAGTACTTC
TRBJ2-1	TRBD2	.	TRBV19	CASSKGGENNEQFF	TGTGCCAGTAGTAAGGGAGGGGAAAACAATGAGCAGTTCTTC
TRBJ2-7	TRBD2	.	TRBV6-1	CASSVLAGGPYEQYF	TGTGCCAGCAGTGTACTAGCGGGAGGGCCGTACGAGCAGTACTTC
TRBJ2-1	.	.	TRBV29-1	CSAAEREWNEQFF	TGCAGCGCCGCGGAACGGGAGTGGAATGAGCAGTTCTTC
TRBJ2-3	TRBD2	.	TRBV4-1	CASSQHQAGDSTDTQYF	TGCGCCAGCAGCCAACATCAAGCGGGAGACAGCACAGATACGCAGTATTTT
TRBJ2-3	.	few	TRBV28	CASSYPEQAEDTQYF	TGTGCCAGCAGTTATCCGGAACAAGCCGAAGATACGCAGTATTTT
TRBJ2-7	TRBD2	.	TRBV6-1	CASRRTTSGLNEQYF	TGTGCCAGCAGGCGAACGACTAGCGGTCTCAACGAGCAGTACTTC
TRBJ1-2	TRBD1	few	TRBV28	CASSRLQGADYGYTF	TGTGCCAGCAGTCGACTTCAGGGGGCGGACTATGGCTACACCTTC
TRBJ2-7	TRBD2	few	TRBV7-3	CASSLTSGTSYEQYF	TGTGCCAGCAGCTTGACTAGCGGAACCTCCTACGAGCAGTACTTC
TRBJ2-7	TRBD2	.	TRBV28	CASSLSAGGESYEQYF	TGTGCCAGCAGTTTATCTGCGGGAGGGGAAAGCTACGAGCAGTACTTC
TRBJ2-7	.	.	TRBV30	CAWSAGDASYEQYF	TGTGCCTGGAGTGCGGGAGACGCTTCCTACGAGCAGTACTTC
TRBJ2-7	TRBD2	.	TRBV5-4	CASSPGTSSSYEQYF	TGTGCCAGCAGCCCCGGGACTAGCAGTTCCTACGAGCAGTACTTC
TRBJ1-3	.	.	TRBV7-2	CASSRRDTGNTIYF	TGTGCCAGCAGCAGGCGGGACACTGGAAACACCATATATTTT
TRBJ1-4	.	.	TRBV28	CASSLWGSSTNEKLFF	TGTGCCAGCAGTTTATGGGGTTCCTCAACTAATGAAAAACTGTTTTTT